The 27 T cell receptor beta chains given below trace back to one sample, sequenced in a study of blood T cell repertoires in COVID-19. The table came from immunoSEQ multiplex PCR; TCRdb's copy has only in-frame clones and leaves some out. The table has 88,000 or so clones, about 76% seen once. Material for sequencing was peripheral blood. These receptors were taken from a human donor in a cohort sampled during active COVID-19.

The chain is built from TRBV18 and TRBJ2-7; 9 bases match TRBD1. The CDR3 runs 15 residues. The trim removed 6 bases at V and 3 bases at J, leaving 9 bases unmatched. From germline, CDR1 is KGHSH and CDR2 LQKENI. The CDR3 spells CASSRDRDTHYEQYF. The CDR3 DNA reads TGTGCCAGCTCCCGGGACAGGGACACCCACTACGAGCAGTACTTC.

The chain joins TRBV28 to TRBJ1-5, with a possible D match to TRBD1 (6 bases). The CDR3 length is 13 residues. V dropped 10 bases and J dropped 0 bases, with 10 bases sitting between them. Per germline, CDR1 MDHEN and CDR2 SYDVKM. CDR3 loop: CATGQYSNQPQHF. The DNA of the CDR3 is TGTGCCACCGGACAGTATAGCAATCAGCCCCAGCATTTT. The full variable domain, rest sourced from reference TRBV28 and TRBJ1-5, is DVKVTQSSRYLVKRTGEKVFLECVQDMDHENMFWYRQDPGLGLRLIYFSYDVKMKEKGDIPEGYSVSREKKERFSLILESASTNQTSMYLCATGQYSNQPQHFGDGTRLSIL.

J is TRBJ1-4 and V is TRBV29-1, with 7 bases matching TRBD1. Germline CDR1 reads SQVTM; CDR2 reads ANQGSEA. Unmatched junction bases numbered 10, after V lost 6 bases and J lost 0 bases. This CDR3 is built from 16 residues. CDR3 in DNA: TGCAGCGTCTCCGGGACAGACTTTGCAACTAATGAAAAACTGTTTTTT. This codes for CSVSGTDFATNEKLFF.

In its sample, this clone was seen once. This chain uses TRBV3-1 (or the pseudogene TRBV3-2) with TRBJ2-2, with D unclear. The germline gives CDR1 LGHDT, CDR2 YNNKEL (reference sequence). With 4 bases removed from V and 8 bases from J, the gap between germline ends came to 20 bases. The CDR3 extends over 16 amino acids. The CDR3 bases are TGTGCCAGCAGCCCCCGTCCGGCACCCGACGGGGGGGAGCTGTTTTTT. Its protein product is CASSPRPAPDGGELFF.

V is TRBV18 and J is TRBJ2-3, with TRBD2 identical over 8 bases. The CDR3 loop spans 15 amino acids. The V gene end was trimmed by 2 bases and the J gene end by 4 bases; junction bases not matched to a gene: 5. Germline loops: CDR1 KGHSH, CDR2 LQKENI. CDR3 coding DNA: TGTGCCAGCTCACCAAGAGCGGGAGAGTCAGATACGCAGTATTTT. Protein: CASSPRAGESDTQYF.

This clone was observed a handful of times. CDR3: CASSQPGWEVTDTQYF. CDR3 bases: TGTGCCAGCAGCCAACCGGGGTGGGAAGTCACAGATACGCAGTATTTT. The V and J genes are TRBV4-2 and TRBJ2-3, with D possibly matching TRBD2 (5 bases). CDR3 length equals 16 residues. Trimming took 2 bases from V and 2 from J, leaving 14 bases between them. Per the germline V gene, CDR1 is LGHNA and CDR2 is YNFKEQ.

This clone has only a few counts. The chain joins TRBV5-6 to TRBJ2-2; 7 nucleotides line up with TRBD1. Germline CDR1 reads SGHDT; CDR2 reads YYEEEE. J lost 6 bases, V lost 4 bases, and 15 bases had no gene match. There are 17 residues in the CDR3. CDR3 sequence reads: CASSPSTDRVRAGELFF. The CDR3 nucleotides read TGTGCCAGCAGCCCCTCAACTGACAGGGTACGGGCCGGGGAGCTGTTTTTT.

The count of this clone is one. The chain employs TRBV11-3 and TRBJ2-1, with D possibly matching TRBD2 (6 bases). This CDR3 has 14 residues. V shed 8 bases and J shed 7 bases, with 18 bases lying between them. Germline assignment: CDR1 SGHNT and CDR2 YENEEA. The chain's CDR3 is CASQKAAGTNEQFF. CDR3 in DNA: TGTGCCAGCCAAAAGGCGGCGGGAACTAATGAGCAGTTCTTC. The full variable domain, rest sourced from reference TRBV11-3 and TRBJ2-1, is EAGVVQSPRYKIIEKKQPVAFWCNPISGHNTLYWYLQNLGQGPELLIRYENEEAVDDSQLPKDRFSAERLKGVDSTLKIQPAELGDSAVYLCASQKAAGTNEQFFGPGTRLTVL.

The rearrangement joins TRBV6-6 to TRBJ2-3; D unclear. In germline, CDR1 is MNHNY, CDR2 SVGAGI (reference sequence). The CDR3 is 12 amino acids. V was trimmed by 6 bases and J by 0 bases, leaving 4 bases between them. DNA of the CDR3: TGTGCCAGCAGCGAGAGCACAGATACGCAGTATTTT. Its protein is CASSESTDTQYF.

J is TRBJ2-7 and V is TRBV29-1; 9 nucleotides match TRBD1. Germline CDR1 SQVTM, CDR2 ANQGSEA. This CDR3 contains 14 residues. Losses at the gene ends were 0 bases for V and 6 bases for J; bases not matched to a gene: 6. CDR3 DNA sequence: TGCAGCGTTGAAGAAGGGACAGGGACGGGCGAGCAGTACTTC. Translated: CSVEEGTGTGEQYF.

The DNA for the CDR3 is TGTGCCAGCAGCTTTATGGCGGGAGGAGCCTACGAGCAGTACTTC. Translating gives CASSFMAGGAYEQYF. The chain combines TRBV7-9 with TRBJ2-7, with 8 bases matching TRBD2. This CDR3 has 15 amino acids. V dropped 3 bases and J dropped 2; count of bases not matched to a gene: 6. The germline gives CDR1 SEHNR, CDR2 FQNEAQ (reference sequence).

This rearrangement joins TRBV4-1 to TRBJ1-2, with D unclear. Germline lookup yields CDR1 MGHRA and CDR2 YSYEKL. Trimming shortened V by 1 base and J by 4 bases, and 22 bases separated the two germline ends. The CDR3 sequence is 18 residues long. The CDR3 loop reads CASSQAEGLEVPLYGYTF. As DNA, the CDR3 is TGCGCCAGCAGCCAAGCAGAAGGGTTGGAGGTCCCCCTCTATGGCTACACCTTC.

The table lists this clone with a few counts. This chain connects TRBV7-9 to TRBJ2-7, with TRBD2 as a possible D gene (5 bases). Trimming pared 1 base from V and 5 bases from J, leaving 9 bases between. Germline values: CDR1 SEHNR, CDR2 FQNEAQ (reference sequence). The CDR3 is 13 residues long. The CDR3 sequence: CASSLDLAHEQYF. As DNA, the CDR3 is TGTGCCAGCAGCTTAGATCTAGCCCACGAGCAGTACTTC.

The J gene is TRBJ2-7, the V gene TRBV7-6; D uncertain. Trimming stripped 4 bases from V and 3 bases from J, with 13 bases between. CDR3 length: 14 residues. Looked up from germline, CDR1 is SGHVS and CDR2 is FNYEAQ. In DNA form, the CDR3 reads TGTGCCAGCAGCTCCCGTGCACTTGGCTACGAGCAGTACTTC. Amino acids: CASSSRALGYEQYF.

The chain recombines TRBV27 with TRBJ2-1; no definite D call. V lost 3 bases and J 8 bases, leaving 14 bases between the germline ends. CDR3 size: 14 residues. Germline lookup yields CDR1 MNHEY and CDR2 SMNVEV (reference sequence). CDR3 sequence reads: CASSFSTIVDEQFF. The DNA for the CDR3 is TGTGCCAGCAGTTTTTCTACTATAGTAGATGAGCAGTTCTTC.

V usage is TRBV6-2 or TRBV6-3 and J usage is TRBJ2-7; 8 bases agree with TRBD1. Trimming removed 4 bases from V and 6 bases from J; junction bases left unmatched: 11. This CDR3 is 15 amino acids long. Germline V CDR1 and CDR2: MNHEY, SVGEGT. The CDR3 spells CASSFPQGARREQYF. The CDR3 nucleotides are TGTGCCAGCAGTTTCCCCCAGGGGGCTCGGCGCGAGCAGTACTTC.

The chain carries TRBV5-1 and TRBJ2-1, with 10 bases identical to TRBD2. After removal of 1 base from V and 8 bases from J, the junction contained 12 bases not matched to a gene. The germline V gene encodes CDR1 SGHRS and CDR2 YFSETQ. This CDR3 region has 17 residues. Here the CDR3 reads CASSLRRSSGGPDEQFF. The CDR3 DNA sequence: TGCGCCAGCAGCTTGAGGCGGTCTAGCGGGGGCCCAGATGAGCAGTTCTTC.

The rearrangement joins TRBV19 to TRBJ2-5; TRBD1 matches 7 bases. The CDR3 loop spans 14 amino acids. Germline-derived CDR1 and CDR2 are LNHDA and SQIVND (reference sequence). V shed 3 bases, J shed 5 bases, and the junction held 6 bases outside the gene matches. CDR3 coding DNA: TGTGCCAGTAGTATGGCTACAGGGGTTGAGACCCAGTACTTC. Translation gives CASSMATGVETQYF.

The V gene is TRBV18, the J gene TRBJ1-5; D unresolved. Germline-derived CDR1 and CDR2 are KGHSH and LQKENI. V was cut by 2 bases and J by 5 bases, with 10 bases left in between. The CDR3 sequence is 14 residues long. CDR3 region: CASSPVGQDQPQHF. CDR3 in DNA: TGTGCCAGCTCACCAGTAGGCCAGGATCAGCCCCAGCATTTT.

V gene TRBV7-2 combines with J gene TRBJ2-1; TRBD1 aligns across 7 bases. The germline V gene has CDR1 SGHTA and CDR2 FQGNSA. The CDR3 has 14 amino acids. Trimming cost V 7 bases and J 1 base; bases outside gene matches: 4. Here the CDR3 reads CASNTGASYNEQFF. The CDR3 coding sequence is TGTGCCAGCAACACAGGGGCTTCCTACAATGAGCAGTTCTTC.

The chain carries TRBV19 and TRBJ2-1; 12 nucleotides match TRBD2. J lost 6 bases, V lost 4 bases, and 7 bases had no gene match. Germline CDR1 is LNHDA and CDR2 is SQIVND (reference sequence). The CDR3 consists of 16 residues. CDR3 sequence (DNA): TGTGCCAGTAGTACCCAACTAGCGGGAGGAGGCAATGAGCAGTTCTTC. It encodes CASSTQLAGGGNEQFF.

This chain uses TRBV11-1 with TRBJ1-2; D uncertain. Germline V CDR1 and CDR2: SGHAT, FQDESV (reference sequence). V was pared by 4 bases and J by 2 bases, with 5 bases between. The CDR3 covers 12 residues. The CDR3 is CASSSLNYGYTF. In DNA, the CDR3 is TGTGCCAGCAGCTCTTTAAACTATGGCTACACCTTC.

The V call is TRBV11-1, the J call TRBJ2-7, with D unclear. The CDR3 has 13 amino acids. V lost 3 bases and J 2 bases, leaving 8 bases between the germline ends. Germline CDR1 is SGHAT and CDR2 is FQDESV (reference sequence). CDR3 sequence: CASSFEPTYEQYF. The CDR3 nucleotides read TGTGCCAGCAGCTTTGAACCTACCTACGAGCAGTACTTC.

The genes are TRBV5-1 and TRBJ2-1, with TRBD1 matching over 8 bases. This CDR3 is built from 15 residues. After removal of 0 bases from V and 6 bases from J, the junction contained 5 bases not matched to a gene. CDR1 is SGHRS, CDR2 YFSETQ, per germline. CDR3 DNA sequence: TGCGCCAGCAGCTTGGCGACAGGGGCGATCAATGAGCAGTTCTTC. It is translated as CASSLATGAINEQFF.

V usage is TRBV19 and J usage is TRBJ2-5, with no clear D. V lost 3 bases and J 0 bases, leaving 11 bases between the germline ends. The CDR3 extends over 15 amino acids. Germline V gene sequence: CDR1 LNHDA, CDR2 SQIVND (reference sequence). In nucleotides, the CDR3 is TGTGCCAGTAGTATGCTAACTCCGTACCAAGAGACCCAGTACTTC. Amino acid sequence: CASSMLTPYQETQYF.

The V call is TRBV3-1 (or the pseudogene TRBV3-2), the J call TRBJ1-2; D possibly corresponds to TRBD1 (6 bases). Germline V gene sequence: CDR1 LGHDT, CDR2 YNNKEL (reference sequence). The V gene lost 0 bases and the J gene lost 4 bases, with 15 bases spanning the gap. This CDR3 has 16 amino acids. CDR3 sequence: CASSQEPNRASYGYTF. CDR3 sequence (DNA): TGTGCCAGCAGCCAAGAACCCAACAGGGCTAGCTATGGCTACACCTTC.

This clone showed up just a few times. The chain uses TRBV6-2 or TRBV6-3 and TRBJ2-3, with 8 bases lining up with TRBD2. This CDR3 contains 19 residues. The germline gives CDR1 MNHEY, CDR2 SVGEGT. V lost 0 bases, J lost 0 bases, and 11 bases stayed unmatched. The CDR3 spells CASSYSRLAMKTSTDTQYF. CDR3 nucleotide sequence: TGTGCCAGCAGTTACTCTCGACTAGCGATGAAAACTAGCACAGATACGCAGTATTTT.